This T cell receptor beta chain appears in the sequencing data of a study of blood T cells in healthy people across ages. Findings and limits, study-wide: Across the age range, TCR beta diversity per million T cells fell in a roughly linear way. Naive T cell percentage by flow cytometry tracked strongly with beta diversity. Since the PBMCs were unsorted, naive and antigen-experienced cells could not be conclusively compared.

The CDR3 runs 16 residues. The V end lost 7 bases, the J end lost 1 base, and 17 bases lay between the germline ends. Per germline, CDR1 SNHLY and CDR2 FYNNEI. Total RNA was isolated from each sample in quantities of at least 6 micrograms. A note on this clonotype: Antigen: not known.

The use of a sample-barcoded 5' primer and a J-beta primer mix characterized a second PCR of roughly 7 to 11 cycles. Each CDR3 protein gets one entry after TCRdb re-called the 5' RACE reads with MiXCR. Of roughly 1.4 million distinct CDR3 sequences in the sample, 55% to 75% were seen once. This TCR was sampled from a man aged 18 to 30 in good health. Input material: blood. The chain recombines TRBV2 with TRBJ2-4; TRBD2 is a possible D gene (5 bases). CDR3 region: CASNPGSRGAKNIQYF. The CDR3 bases are TGTGCCAGCAATCCGGGGAGCCGTGGGGCCAAAAACATTCAGTACTTC.